This entry lists 15 T cell receptor beta chains sequenced from one sample in a study of cytomegalovirus exposure and HLA in healthy donors. This PCR relied on a set of 60 Vbeta primers and 13 Jbeta primers. Using immunoSEQ multiplex PCR, the repertoire was profiled, and TCRdb retains in-frame clones only, with some absent. The sample includes some 150,000 clones, around four fifths of them seen just once. The sequenced sample consisted of PBMCs. Source of these receptors: a woman aged 50 to 60 in good health and CMV-seronegative.

The DNA for the CDR3 is TGTGCCAGCGGGGGGTGGGGGGGGTATGGCTACACCTTC. Translating it yields CASGGWGGYGYTF. The gene calls are TRBV9 and TRBJ1-2, with D maybe TRBD1 (5 bases). The CDR3 is 13 residues long. Germline V gives CDR1 SGDLS, CDR2 YYNGEE. Trimming shortened V by 7 bases and J by 5 bases, and 15 bases separated the two germline ends.

Notes on this clone: The germline gene is not matched at one end of the junction; a read error may be the cause. CDR3 loop: CASSRTSVDNEQFF. DNA for the CDR3: TGTGCTAGCAGCCGGACTAGCGTGGACAATGAGCAGTTCTTC. The chain combines TRBV7-7 with TRBJ2-1; 9 bases line up with TRBD2. CDR1 is SSHAT and CDR2 is FNYEAQ in the germline V gene (reference sequence). The CDR3 extends over 14 amino acids. Supplemented by reference TRBV7-7 and TRBJ2-1, the full variable domain reads GAGVSQSPRYKVTKRGQDVTLRCDPISSHATLYWYQQALGQGPEFLTYFNYEAQPDKSGLPSDRFSAERPEGSISTLTIQRTEQRDSAMYRCASSRTSVDNEQFFGPGTRLTVL.

This clone was found a few times. V usage is TRBV7-3 and J usage is TRBJ2-3; 13 bases map to TRBD2. The trim removed 4 bases at V and 6 bases at J, leaving 7 bases unmatched. CDR1 is SGHTA and CDR2 is FQGTGA in the germline V gene. The CDR3 runs to 16 residues. The CDR3 nucleotides read TGTGCCAGCAGCTCCGGACTAGCGGGAGTATCGGATACGCAGTATTTT. Its protein is CASSSGLAGVSDTQYF.

In this sample, this clone turned up once. This chain joins TRBV28 and TRBJ2-1, with TRBD2 matching over 12 bases. CDR3 length: 15 residues. CDR1 and CDR2 (germline): MDHEN, SYDVKM. With 6 bases clipped from V and 7 bases from J, the junction kept 7 bases outside the gene matches. The DNA for the CDR3 is TGTGCCAGCAGCCAGACTAGCGGGAGAAAGAATGAGCAGTTCTTC. Translated: CASSQTSGRKNEQFF.

V usage is TRBV28 and J usage is TRBJ2-3, with TRBD2 identical over 11 bases. Per the germline V gene, CDR1 is MDHEN and CDR2 is SYDVKM. V shed 5 bases and J 0 bases; nucleotides not matched to a gene: 13. The CDR3 loop spans 19 amino acids. The DNA for the CDR3 is TGTGCCAGCAGTCTCCCGTTACTAGCGGGAGTCTCTAGCACAGATACGCAGTATTTT. Amino acids: CASSLPLLAGVSSTDTQYF.

The V gene is TRBV4-3, the J gene TRBJ2-2; D not certain. Germline V gene lookup returns CDR1 LGHNA and CDR2 YSLEER. The CDR3 covers 14 residues. V was clipped by 1 base and J by 2 bases, with 5 bases between them. CDR3 sequence reads: CASSQVKNTGELFF. The CDR3 DNA follows: TGCGCCAGCAGCCAAGTAAAAAACACCGGGGAGCTGTTTTTT.

This chain uses TRBV21-1 with TRBJ2-7; the table's TRBD2 call for D was not verified on the DNA. TRBV21-1 has pseudogene status. The CDR3 spans 16 residues. CDR3: CASSKVSLAGFYEQYF. The CDR3 region has the DNA TGTGCCAGCAGCAAAGTCTCACTAGCGGGCTTCTACGAGCAGTACTTC.

This chain joins TRBV27 and TRBJ2-1; D may be TRBD1 (5 bases). The V end lost 5 bases, the J end lost 4 bases, and 15 bases lay between the germline ends. Germline V gene lookup returns CDR1 MNHEY and CDR2 SMNVEV (reference sequence). CDR3 size: 15 residues. This CDR3 is CASSLQGTLYNEQFF. For the CDR3, the DNA is TGTGCCAGCAGTCTGCAGGGAACCTTGTACAATGAGCAGTTCTTC.

The chain is built from TRBV19 and TRBJ2-6, with D possibly being TRBD1 (7 bases). The CDR3 is 19 residues long. Looked up from germline, CDR1 is LNHDA and CDR2 is SQIVND (reference sequence). V lost 3 bases to trimming and J lost 0 bases, with 18 bases between them. The CDR3 protein is CASSMGQTRWLSGANVLTF. The CDR3, as DNA: TGTGCCAGTAGTATGGGACAGACTAGATGGCTCTCTGGGGCCAACGTCCTGACTTTC.

The V gene is TRBV7-2, the J gene TRBJ1-6; weak D call: TRBD1 (6 bases). Germline CDR1 and CDR2: SGHTA and FQGNSA. The CDR3 totals 17 residues. Between the trimmed V and J ends, which lost 1 base and 7 bases, there was a span of 17 bases. The CDR3 coding sequence is TGTGCCAGCAGCTTAGGAGGACAGAGTCTCTTCAATTCACCCCTCCACTTT. The encoded protein is CASSLGGQSLFNSPLHF.

The CDR3 sequence: CAISHGTGGEKLFF. For the CDR3, the DNA is TGTGCCATCAGTCACGGGACAGGGGGCGAAAAACTGTTTTTT. The rearrangement links TRBV10-3 to TRBJ1-4, with TRBD1 identical over 12 bases. Losses at the gene ends were 5 bases for V and 8 bases for J; bases not matched to a gene: 3. Germline V lookup: CDR1 ENHRY, CDR2 SYGVKD. The CDR3 length is 14 residues.

J is TRBJ1-1 and V is TRBV5-1; 7 positions match TRBD1. CDR3 length equals 14 residues. Germline-derived CDR1 and CDR2 are SGHRS and YFSETQ. V dropped 4 bases and J dropped 1; count of bases not matched to a gene: 4. The CDR3 spells CASSTHRGNTEAFF. The CDR3 DNA reads TGCGCCAGCAGCACCCACAGGGGGAACACTGAAGCTTTCTTT.

In DNA, the CDR3 is TGTGCCAGCAGCCATAGACTAGCGGGAGTTAAGGGCTACGAGCAGTACTTC. Its translation: CASSHRLAGVKGYEQYF. The V call is TRBV28, the J call TRBJ2-7, with 12 bases lining up with TRBD2. The CDR3 loop spans 17 amino acids. The trim removed 6 bases at V and 3 bases at J, leaving 12 bases unmatched. Germline V gene lookup returns CDR1 MDHEN and CDR2 SYDVKM.

A note on this clone: Different DNA sequences within this sample yield the same CDR3. The chain links TRBV7-9 to TRBJ1-2; D gene ambiguous. Per germline, CDR1 SEHNR and CDR2 FQNEAQ (reference sequence). The germline V and J ends were trimmed by 1 base and 7 bases, with 4 bases remaining between them. The CDR3 has 11 residues. CDR3 DNA sequence: TGTGCCAGCAGCTTAGGGCCTGGCTACACCTTC. Translating gives CASSLGPGYTF.

In this sample, this clone turned up a few times. This chain links TRBV5-4 with TRBJ1-1; the match to TRBD1 covers 8 bases. Losses at the gene ends were 4 bases for V and 1 base for J; bases not matched to a gene: 6. The CDR3 loop spans 15 amino acids. Germline-derived CDR1 and CDR2 are SGHNT and YYREEE (reference sequence). For the CDR3, the DNA is TGTGCCAGCAGCGTCCAGGGGGCGAGGAACACTGAAGCTTTCTTT. Protein sequence: CASSVQGARNTEAFF.